This T cell receptor (beta chain) was sequenced during a study of T cells in tuberculosis (dated by TCRdb to between 2017 and 2018). For context, the study as a whole: To characterize T cells specific for the mycobacterial lipid antigen glucose monomycolate (GMM), the study used CD1B tetramers together with high-throughput TCR immunosequencing. With ten people per group, a South African clinical cohort compared IGRA-negative adolescents, IGRA-positive adolescents with latent tuberculosis, and adults with active tuberculosis. Active tuberculosis patient PBMC were archived before or within 7 days of starting standard anti-tuberculosis treatment. The investigation overall reported the following: Using GEM motif frequencies, a classifier achieved roughly 72% accuracy, whereas a classifier built on the diverse GMM-specific repertoire got to around 90% accuracy (AUROC around 0.89). Clinical samples were selected based on the availability of cryopreserved specimens, with adults included as active tuberculosis cases and adolescents included as controls. Compared with IGRA-negative controls, TCR-alpha repertoires from active tuberculosis had smaller mean NN-distances to GMM-specific TCRs, which suggests that these TCRs underwent clonal expansion. Shorter CDR3-alpha lengths in active tuberculosis patients partly drove the smaller NN-distances, and the TCR-beta difference was not statistically significant.

The V and J ends are trimmed by 0 bases and 2 bases, leaving 5 bases between them. The germline V gene (reference sequence) specifies SGHNT as CDR1 and YYREEE as CDR2. Including the terminal cysteine and phenylalanine, the CDR3 comprises 13 residues. The sequence is cut down to CDR3 DNA, 39 bases in frame from base 1. TCR libraries were generated with the immunoSEQ multiplex PCR assay, using TCR-beta and/or TCR-alpha/delta assays for each sample. The amplified TCR libraries were sequenced on the Illumina high-throughput platform. Per the original workflow: Clustering and dimensionality reduction relied on pairwise TCRdist distances among GMM-specific receptors from T cells that were either sorted ex vivo or expanded in vitro. Each clinical repertoire was assigned a mean NN-distance score, defined as the average TCRdist to the nearest 10% of tetramer-positive reference sequences. GEM TCR motif frequency was computed as the fraction of unique TCRs matching known GEM sequences by V/J usage and CDR3 length. Linear discriminant analysis with leave-one-out cross-validation, implemented in scikit-learn, was used to classify active tuberculosis. TCRdb obtained this table from immuneACCESS and retained in-frame rearrangements with V and J assigned. These tables miss some clones; where compared with another copy, unresolved V genes account for less than half of the shortfall, and the remainder is unexplained. V and J calls and clone size are copied from that table; D and trimming were computed from the DNA. The sample yields roughly 10,000 clones; around 94% were counted once. The top ten clonotypes cover 10% to 15% of the sample.

The patients with active tuberculosis were newly diagnosed, HIV-seronegative South African adults aged 18 years or older. Confirmation of active tuberculosis was based on positive sputum smear microscopy and/or a positive M. tuberculosis culture. Unsorted cryopreserved PBMC were immunosequenced, covering on average approximately 100,000 T cells per clinical donor. Remarks on this clone: Its antigen has not been determined. Nothing much larger sits one base from this clone, and base qualities are not available.

Here the chain combines TRBV5-4 and TRBJ2-5; matching of 5 bases hints at TRBD1 as the D gene. The specimen sequenced was PBMCs. This clonotype was obtained from an adult with tuberculosis. The CDR3 reads CASSLEGQETQYF. The base sequence is TGTGCCAGCAGCTTGGAGGGGCAAGAGACCCAGTACTTC.